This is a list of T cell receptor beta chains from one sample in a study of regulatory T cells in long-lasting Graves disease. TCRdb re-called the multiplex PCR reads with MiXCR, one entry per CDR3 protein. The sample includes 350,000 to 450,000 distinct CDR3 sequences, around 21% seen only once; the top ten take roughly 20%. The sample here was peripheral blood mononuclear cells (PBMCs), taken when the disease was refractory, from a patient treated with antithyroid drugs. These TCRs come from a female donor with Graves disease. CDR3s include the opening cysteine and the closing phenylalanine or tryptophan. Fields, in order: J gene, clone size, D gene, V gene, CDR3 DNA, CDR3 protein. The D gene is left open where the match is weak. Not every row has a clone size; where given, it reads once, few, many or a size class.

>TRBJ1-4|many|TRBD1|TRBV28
TGTGCCAGCAGGGGGACAGGGGGAGATGAAAAACTGTTTTTT
CASRGTGGDEKLFF
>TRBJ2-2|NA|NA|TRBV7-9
TGTGCCAGCAGCTTAGCTTGGGGACAAGGAACCGGGGAGCTGTTTTTT
CASSLAWGQGTGELFF
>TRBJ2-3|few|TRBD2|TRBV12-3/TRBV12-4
TGTGCCAGCAGGGGGCAGGGTAGCGGGAGTTCCGGCACAGATACGCAGTATTTT
CASRGQGSGSSGTDTQYF
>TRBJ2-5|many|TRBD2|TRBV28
TGTGCCAGCAGTACCCGGACTAGCGGAGTCCAAGAGACCCAGTACTTC
CASSTRTSGVQETQYF
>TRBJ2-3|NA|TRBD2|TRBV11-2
TGTGCCAGCAGCTCGTGGACTAGCGGGAGGGAGGATACGCAGTATTTT
CASSSWTSGREDTQYF
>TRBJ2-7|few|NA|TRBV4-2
TGTGCCAGCAGCCCAACTGCGGGAACGTATATCTACGAGCAGTACTTC
CASSPTAGTYIYEQYF
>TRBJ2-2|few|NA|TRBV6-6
TGTGCCAGCAGTTACTCGTCGTTGCGGGTTAGGACCGGGGAGCTGTTTTTT
CASSYSSLRVRTGELFF
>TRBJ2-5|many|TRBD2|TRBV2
TGTGCCAGCAGGCAGACGGGGGGGACGAAAGAGACCCAGTACTTC
CASRQTGGTKETQYF
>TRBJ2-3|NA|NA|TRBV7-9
TGTGCCAGCAGCTTCGTTTCTCAGGCAGATACGCAGTATTTT
CASSFVSQADTQYF
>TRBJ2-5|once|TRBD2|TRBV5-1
TGCGCCAGCAGCCCCGGGGGGGTTGTAGAGACCCAGTACTTC
CASSPGGVVETQYF
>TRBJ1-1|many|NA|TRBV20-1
TGCAGTGCTAGTCGCACAGATGAAGCTTTCTTT
CSASRTDEAFF
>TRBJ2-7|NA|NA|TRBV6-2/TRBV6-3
TGTGCCAGCAGTCCCTGGAGAAGCTCCTACGAGCAGTACTTC
CASSPWRSSYEQYF
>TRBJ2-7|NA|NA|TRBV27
TGTGCCAGCAGTCTAGGGGGCGGGAGAGGACCCTACGAGCAGTACTTC
CASSLGGGRGPYEQYF
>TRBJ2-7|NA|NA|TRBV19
TGTGCCAGTAGTTTCGCCGGGACGTCCTCCTACGAGCAGTACTTC
CASSFAGTSSYEQYF
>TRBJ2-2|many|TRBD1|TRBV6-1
TGTGCCAGCAGTCCCGGGACAGGGGAGGCCGGGGAGCTGTTTTTT
CASSPGTGEAGELFF
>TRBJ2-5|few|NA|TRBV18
TGTGCCAGCTCACCAGGGGTCGAGACCCAGTACTTC
CASSPGVETQYF
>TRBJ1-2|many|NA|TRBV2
TGTGCCAGCAGTAATAACTATGGCTACACCTTC
CASSNNYGYTF